Each of the 26 T cell receptor beta chains below was sequenced from the same sample in a study of cytomegalovirus exposure and HLA in healthy donors. PCR involved 60 Vbeta and 13 Jbeta primers. Only in-frame clones appear in the TCRdb table, and some are missing; sequencing was by immunoSEQ multiplex PCR. The sample comprises 120,000 or so clones, 15% of which are singletons, and 1.9% rests with the top ten. The sample was PBMCs. The receptors derive from a woman aged 18-30 years in good health and CMV-seronegative.

This clone has more than one count but fewer than ten. The chain uses TRBV4-3 and TRBJ2-7; D is undetermined. Trimming stripped 1 base from V and 1 base from J, with 8 bases between. This CDR3 contains 14 residues. Germline V CDR1 and CDR2: LGHNA, YSLEER. CDR3 in DNA: TGCGCCAGCAGCCAAGGTCTCAGGTCCTACGAGCAGTACTTC. This gives the protein CASSQGLRSYEQYF.

The rearrangement uses TRBV6-6 and TRBJ2-7; 7 bases are shared with TRBD1. Losses at the gene ends were 6 bases for V and 4 bases for J; bases not matched to a gene: 6. This CDR3 is built from 13 residues. Germline V gene sequence: CDR1 MNHNY, CDR2 SVGAGI (reference sequence). The CDR3 nucleotides are TGTGCCAGCAGAAGGGACAGAGATTACGAGCAGTACTTC. Protein sequence: CASRRDRDYEQYF.

This clone was observed a few times. The chain combines TRBV30 with TRBJ2-1; possibly TRBD2 for D (7 bases). The germline V gene has CDR1 GTSNPN and CDR2 SVGIG (reference sequence). This CDR3 comprises 15 residues. V dropped 0 bases and J dropped 4 bases, with 13 bases sitting between them. The CDR3 spells CAWSVGGGAYNEQFF. The CDR3 DNA follows: TGTGCCTGGAGTGTAGGTGGGGGGGCATACAATGAGCAGTTCTTC.

The genes are TRBV27 and TRBJ1-2; D is perhaps TRBD1 (6 bases). Per the germline V gene, CDR1 is MNHEY and CDR2 is SMNVEV (reference sequence). V was shortened by 2 bases and J by 6 bases, with 10 bases between the two germline ends. The CDR3 consists of 13 residues. The CDR3 DNA follows: TGTGCCAGCAGTTTAGATAGGGGGAATGGCTACACCTTC. It specifies CASSLDRGNGYTF.

The genes are TRBV14 and TRBJ1-1; the D gene is possibly TRBD1 (5 bases). The CDR3 is made up of 13 amino acids. The V end was cut by 10 bases, the J end by 3 bases, with 15 bases between. Germline CDR1 SGHDN, CDR2 FVKESK. The CDR3 loop is CATATGPYTEAFF. The CDR3 DNA reads TGTGCCACCGCTACAGGCCCCTACACTGAAGCTTTCTTT.

This clone was recorded a few times. V gene TRBV4-2 combines with J gene TRBJ1-1, with 9 bases identical to TRBD1. J lost 6 bases, V lost 0 bases, and 8 bases had no gene match. Germline values: CDR1 LGHNA, CDR2 YNFKEQ. The CDR3 loop spans 16 amino acids. CDR3 protein: CASSQDIRTGASEAFF. CDR3 in DNA: TGTGCCAGCAGCCAAGATATTAGGACAGGGGCCTCTGAAGCTTTCTTT.

The chain combines TRBV9 with TRBJ2-6; TRBD1 is a possible D gene (6 bases). The germline V gene has CDR1 SGDLS and CDR2 YYNGEE. CDR3 size: 17 residues. The V end lost 3 bases, the J end lost 0 bases, and 13 bases lay between the germline ends. The CDR3, as DNA: TGTGCCAGCAGCGGCCTGACAGGTCTCTCTGGGGCCAACGTCCTGACTTTC. It translates to CASSGLTGLSGANVLTF.

This chain connects TRBV4-1 to TRBJ2-7, with TRBD2 identical over 16 bases. Germline CDR1 and CDR2: MGHRA and YSYEKL. The CDR3 spans 19 residues. Unmatched junction bases numbered 12, after V lost 4 bases and J lost 3 bases. The DNA of the CDR3 is TGCGCCAGCAGCCCAAACACCGGGACTAGCGGGAGGGCCATCTACGAGCAGTACTTC. Protein: CASSPNTGTSGRAIYEQYF.

This sequence joins TRBV6-5 and TRBJ2-5; 7 nucleotides line up with TRBD1. V gave up 1 base and J gave up 4 bases; unmatched junction bases: 6. This CDR3 has 15 residues. Germline V lookup: CDR1 MNHEY, CDR2 SVGAGI. As DNA, the CDR3 is TGTGCCAGCAGTTACTTTGCGACAGGGCGAGAGACCCAGTACTTC. Its translation: CASSYFATGRETQYF.

The V and J genes are TRBV6-1 and TRBJ2-1, with a tentative D call TRBD2 (6 bases). The CDR3 totals 15 residues. The ends were cut back, 1 base at V and 0 bases at J, with 7 bases in the middle. Germline assignment: CDR1 MNHNS and CDR2 SASEGT. CDR3 nucleotide sequence: TGTGCCAGCAGTGAAGGCGGGGTCTCCTACAATGAGCAGTTCTTC. The encoded protein is CASSEGGVSYNEQFF.

V and J are TRBV6-1 and TRBJ2-7; TRBD1 matches 11 bases. The CDR3 covers 16 residues. V was pared by 1 base and J by 4 bases, with 6 bases of the junction left unmatched. Germline V CDR1 and CDR2: MNHNS, SASEGT. CDR3 sequence: CASSEGTGGTKYEQYF. CDR3 DNA sequence: TGTGCCAGCAGTGAAGGGACAGGGGGCACGAAGTACGAGCAGTACTTC.

The V and J genes are TRBV7-9 and TRBJ1-3, with a weak D call TRBD1 (6 bases). Germline loops: CDR1 SEHNR, CDR2 FQNEAQ (reference sequence). This CDR3 has 14 amino acids. The germline V and J ends were trimmed by 4 bases and 1 base, with 8 bases remaining between them. The CDR3 loop is CASSSDRSGNTIYF. CDR3 nucleotides: TGTGCCAGCAGCTCGGACAGATCTGGAAACACCATATATTTT.

The chain carries TRBV2 and TRBJ2-1; TRBD1 aligns across 10 bases. CDR1 SNHLY and CDR2 FYNNEI come from the germline V gene. This CDR3 is built from 14 residues. The trim removed 10 bases at V and 5 bases at J, leaving 8 bases unmatched. CDR3 sequence (DNA): TGTGCCAACCGAGACAGGGGGCGACACAATGAGCAGTTCTTC. It yields the protein CANRDRGRHNEQFF.

The chain joins TRBV7-9 to TRBJ2-6, with unresolved D. Germline loops: CDR1 SEHNR, CDR2 FQNEAQ (reference sequence). This CDR3 is 15 amino acids long. The V gene lost 6 bases and the J gene lost 1 base, with 10 bases spanning the gap. The CDR3 DNA is TGTGCCAGCAGTGGAGTAATATCTGGGGCCAACGTCCTGACTTTC. The encoded protein is CASSGVISGANVLTF. The variable domain in full, with the rest retrieved from reference TRBV7-9 and TRBJ2-6, is DTGVSQNPRHKITKRGQNVTFRCDPISEHNRLYWYRQTLGQGPEFLTYFQNEAQLEKSRLLSDRFSAERPKGSFSTLEIQRTEQGDSAMYLCASSGVISGANVLTFGAGSRLTVL.

The chain uses TRBV25-1 and TRBJ1-2; D is perhaps TRBD1 (5 bases). This CDR3 has 14 amino acids. Germline lookup yields CDR1 MGHDK and CDR2 SYGVNS. V lost 3 bases and J 3 bases, leaving 11 bases between the germline ends. The CDR3 DNA sequence: TGTGCCAGCAGTGAGGGGGGGGTCTACTATGGCTACACCTTC. It translates to CASSEGGVYYGYTF.

This clone came up a few times. This chain links TRBV30 with TRBJ1-6; D might be TRBD1 (5 bases). V was pared by 4 bases and J by 7 bases, with 14 bases between. The CDR3 contains 14 residues. The germline V gene has CDR1 GTSNPN and CDR2 SVGIG (reference sequence). CDR3 amino acids: CAWNQGADNSPLHF. In DNA, the CDR3 is TGTGCCTGGAACCAGGGTGCCGACAATTCACCCCTCCACTTT.

This clone was seen a few times. V and J are TRBV7-9 and TRBJ2-5, with 9 bases fitting TRBD2. This CDR3 is built from 16 residues. The V segment lost 1 base and the J segment 4 bases; nucleotides outside the gene matches: 7. Germline V gene data show CDR1 as SEHNR and CDR2 as FQNEAQ (reference sequence). CDR3: CASSLGAGGIRETQYF. As DNA, the CDR3 is TGTGCCAGCAGCTTAGGGGCGGGAGGGATCAGAGAGACCCAGTACTTC. Drawing the rest from reference TRBV7-9 and TRBJ2-5, the complete variable domain is DTGVSQNPRHKITKRGQNVTFRCDPISEHNRLYWYRQTLGQGPEFLTYFQNEAQLEKSRLLSDRFSAERPKGSFSTLEIQRTEQGDSAMYLCASSLGAGGIRETQYFGPGTRLLVL.

V usage is TRBV4-2 and J usage is TRBJ1-1, with TRBD1 matching 10 bases. Germline V CDR1 and CDR2: LGHNA, YNFKEQ. With V trimmed by 4 bases and J by 5 bases, 7 bases remained unmatched. CDR3 size: 15 residues. The DNA of the CDR3 is TGTGCCAGCAGCCTTCATGGACAGGGGGGGACTGAAGCTTTCTTT. It translates to CASSLHGQGGTEAFF.

V gene TRBV6-1 combines with J gene TRBJ2-3; 8 bases are shared with TRBD1. The V segment lost 4 bases and the J segment 3 bases; nucleotides outside the gene matches: 6. Germline loops: CDR1 MNHNS, CDR2 SASEGT. The CDR3 loop spans 15 amino acids. CDR3 nucleotide sequence: TGTGCCAGCAGTGTCGGCAGGGGGCAAACAGATACGCAGTATTTT. Residues: CASSVGRGQTDTQYF.

The V and J genes are TRBV7-3 and TRBJ2-7, with 7 nucleotides matching TRBD2. CDR1 is SGHTA and CDR2 is FQGTGA in the germline V gene. After removal of 2 bases from V and 0 bases from J, the junction contained 4 bases not matched to a gene. This CDR3 spans 15 amino acids. CDR3 nucleotides: TGTGCCAGCAGCTTAGCTAGCGGACCCTCCTACGAGCAGTACTTC. Its protein product is CASSLASGPSYEQYF.

The rearrangement joins TRBV6-6 to TRBJ1-2; 9 nucleotides match TRBD1. CDR1 is MNHNY and CDR2 is SVGAGI in the germline V gene (reference sequence). The CDR3 runs 15 residues. J lost 6 bases, V lost 0 bases, and 5 bases had no gene match. The CDR3 nucleotides are TGTGCCAGCAGTTACTCGTGGGACAGGGTGGATGGCTACACCTTC. Its protein product is CASSYSWDRVDGYTF.

The table lists this clone with a few counts. An end of the junction does not agree with germline; a read error may underlie this. This chain links TRBV7-7 with TRBJ2-3; 9 bases map to TRBD2. CDR1 SSHAT and CDR2 FNYEAQ come from the germline V gene (reference sequence). The CDR3 extends over 15 amino acids. CDR3 region: CASSLGSGRTDTQYF. CDR3 nucleotides: TGTGCTAGCAGCTTAGGGAGCGGGAGGACAGATACGCAGTATTTT.

This clone was detected only a few times. The chain couples TRBV2 to TRBJ1-1; 11 nucleotides line up with TRBD1. V dropped 3 bases and J dropped 8; count of bases not matched to a gene: 5. The CDR3 sequence is 14 residues long. From germline, CDR1 is SNHLY and CDR2 FYNNEI. CDR3 sequence: CASSDTGTGGEAFF. The DNA of the CDR3 is TGTGCCAGCAGTGATACCGGGACAGGGGGGGAAGCTTTCTTT.

This chain links TRBV28 with TRBJ1-5; possible D gene TRBD1, 5 bases. With 6 bases removed from V and 6 bases from J, the gap between germline ends came to 18 bases. Germline V gene lookup returns CDR1 MDHEN and CDR2 SYDVKM. The CDR3 runs to 15 residues. Here the CDR3 reads CASRSPGLPGQPQHF. The CDR3 nucleotides read TGTGCCAGCAGATCTCCAGGGTTGCCAGGTCAGCCCCAGCATTTT.

In its sample, this clone was seen a few times. The chain links TRBV7-9 to TRBJ1-2; possibly TRBD1 for D (6 bases). The CDR3 loop spans 16 amino acids. The germline V and J ends were trimmed by 5 bases and 4 bases, with 20 bases remaining between them. Looked up from germline, CDR1 is SEHNR and CDR2 is FQNEAQ (reference sequence). CDR3 DNA sequence: TGTGCCAGCAGCCGGACAGTCAACTCCCACCTCTATGGCTACACCTTC. It translates to CASSRTVNSHLYGYTF.

The rearrangement links TRBV30 to TRBJ2-1; TRBD1 might be the D (6 bases). Trimming removed 1 base from V and 7 bases from J, with 14 bases in between. This CDR3 contains 14 residues. Germline V gene data show CDR1 as GTSNPN and CDR2 as SVGIG (reference sequence). The CDR3 DNA reads TGTGCCTGGAGTGGTAGGCGACAGGCAAATGAGCAGTTCTTC. Its translation: CAWSGRRQANEQFF.